This passage covers 31 T cell receptor beta chains from one sample sequenced in a study of blood T cell repertoires in COVID-19. Data came from immunoSEQ multiplex PCR; TCRdb stores just in-frame clones and leaves some out. The table lists a few hundred thousand clones, about 89% of them singletons. Specimen: peripheral blood. Source of these receptors: a man in his forties with acute or convalescent COVID-19.

The V and J genes are TRBV19 and TRBJ2-5; D is possibly TRBD2 (6 bases). Trimming shortened V by 5 bases and J by 5 bases, and 15 bases separated the two germline ends. CDR3 size: 14 residues. The V gene's germline CDR1 is LNHDA and CDR2 SQIVND (reference sequence). This chain's CDR3 is CASSPGDLGETQYF. CDR3 DNA sequence: TGTGCCAGTAGTCCGGGGGACCTAGGGGAGACCCAGTACTTC.

This rearrangement joins TRBV5-1 to TRBJ2-1; D might be TRBD1 (5 bases). Between the trimmed V and J ends, which lost 2 bases and 8 bases, there was a span of 8 bases. Germline loops: CDR1 SGHRS, CDR2 YFSETQ. The CDR3 totals 12 residues. The CDR3: CASSFRGDEQFF. CDR3 DNA: TGCGCCAGCAGCTTTAGGGGCGATGAGCAGTTCTTC.

V and J are TRBV6-5 and TRBJ1-2; 7 nucleotides align to TRBD1. CDR3 length: 14 residues. The V gene's germline CDR1 is MNHEY and CDR2 SVGAGI. V lost 5 bases to trimming and J lost 4 bases; unmatched junction nucleotides: 7. The CDR3 loop reads CASSRKQGTYGYTF. The CDR3 bases are TGTGCCAGCAGTCGGAAACAGGGGACCTATGGCTACACCTTC.

This chain connects TRBV7-3 to TRBJ2-3, with D unclear. The V end lost 2 bases, the J end lost 0 bases, and 9 bases lay between the germline ends. The CDR3 is 15 residues long. CDR1 and CDR2 from the germline V gene are SGHTA and FQGTGA. DNA of the CDR3: TGTGCCAGCAGCTTAGCGCCACCGAGCACAGATACGCAGTATTTT. It yields the protein CASSLAPPSTDTQYF.

The chain is built from TRBV2 and TRBJ2-3; 8 positions agree with TRBD1. Germline loops: CDR1 SNHLY, CDR2 FYNNEI. Trimming took 10 bases from V and 6 from J; bases not matched to a gene: 15. This CDR3 is built from 15 residues. In DNA form, the CDR3 reads TGTGCCAAGGGAACGCCGCAGGGGGCTCCGGATACGCAGTATTTT. Translation: CAKGTPQGAPDTQYF. Full variable domain (remainder filled in from reference TRBV2 and TRBJ2-3): EPEVTQTPSHQVTQMGQEVILRCVPISNHLYFYWYRQILGQKVEFLVSFYNNEISEKSEIFDDQFSVERPDGSNFTLKIRSTKLEDSAMYFCAKGTPQGAPDTQYFGPGTRLTVL.

This chain connects TRBV7-3 to TRBJ1-6, with a weak D call TRBD1 (5 bases). V was trimmed by 4 bases and J by 9 bases, leaving 13 bases between them. Germline V gene lookup returns CDR1 SGHTA and CDR2 FQGTGA. The CDR3 is 14 amino acids. This chain's CDR3 is CASSWQGERSPLHF. The CDR3 DNA reads as TGTGCCAGCAGCTGGCAGGGTGAGCGTTCACCCCTCCACTTT.

The gene calls are TRBV5-5 and TRBJ1-4; no definite D call. Germline loops: CDR1 SGHKS, CDR2 YYEKEE (reference sequence). Trimming pared 5 bases from V and 5 bases from J, leaving 16 bases between. The length of the CDR3 is 15 residues. In DNA form, the CDR3 reads TGTGCCAGCAGTTTGTATGGGGAGGGAAATGAAAAACTGTTTTTT. This encodes CASSLYGEGNEKLFF. The full variable domain, its missing parts supplied by reference TRBV5-5 and TRBJ1-4, is DAGVTQSPTHLIKTRGQQVTLRCSPISGHKSVSWYQQVLGQGPQFIFQYYEKEERGRGNFPDRFSARQFPNYSSELNVNALLLGDSALYLCASSLYGEGNEKLFFGSGTQLSVL.

The chain is built from TRBV5-1 and TRBJ1-1; D gene uncertain. Germline-derived CDR1 and CDR2 are SGHRS and YFSETQ. V was cut by 4 bases and J by 5 bases, with 15 bases left in between. This CDR3 has 14 amino acids. DNA of the CDR3: TGCGCCAGCAGCCTCAACTACGGGAGAACTGAAGCTTTCTTT. Protein sequence: CASSLNYGRTEAFF.

The chain carries TRBV25-1 and TRBJ1-2; TRBD1 matches at 7 bases. This CDR3 has 12 amino acids. The germline V gene has CDR1 MGHDK and CDR2 SYGVNS. The V gene end was trimmed by 10 bases and the J gene end by 9 bases; junction bases not matched to a gene: 11. The DNA for the CDR3 is TGTGCCACTACAACAGGGGTAGGGAGCTACACCTTC. As protein: CATTTGVGSYTF.

This clone appeared a single time. V is TRBV5-6 and J is TRBJ2-7, with TRBD2 matching 12 bases. Germline assignment: CDR1 SGHDT and CDR2 YYEEEE. The CDR3 has 14 amino acids. Trimming removed 4 bases from V and 3 bases from J; junction bases left unmatched: 2. CDR3: CASSRTSGNYEQYF. DNA of the CDR3: TGTGCCAGCAGCCGGACTAGCGGGAACTACGAGCAGTACTTC. The full variable domain, with the rest looked up from reference TRBV5-6 and TRBJ2-7, is DAGVTQSPTHLIKTRGQQVTLRCSPKSGHDTVSWYQQALGQGPQFIFQYYEEEERQRGNFPDRFSGHQFPNYSSELNVNALLLGDSALYLCASSRTSGNYEQYFGPGTRLTVT.

This sequence joins TRBV7-2 and TRBJ1-2; D may be TRBD1 (6 bases). The ends were cut back, 6 bases at V and 3 bases at J, with 8 bases in the middle. Germline values: CDR1 SGHTA, CDR2 FQGNSA. The CDR3 is made up of 12 amino acids. The CDR3 region has the DNA TGTGCCAGCAGTCGACAGGACTATGGCTACACCTTC. Residues: CASSRQDYGYTF.

The sample holds one count of this clone. V gene TRBV2 combines with J gene TRBJ2-1; tentative D call: TRBD2 (6 bases). From germline, CDR1 is SNHLY and CDR2 FYNNEI. With 4 bases removed from V and 3 bases from J, the gap between germline ends came to 10 bases. The length of the CDR3 is 14 residues. This chain's CDR3 is CASSVRGRYNEQFF. The CDR3 DNA sequence: TGTGCCAGCAGTGTGCGGGGCCGCTACAATGAGCAGTTCTTC.

This clone was recorded once. The chain joins TRBV5-1 to TRBJ1-3; 9 bases map to TRBD1. Germline CDR1 and CDR2: SGHRS and YFSETQ. Trimming removed 0 bases from V and 3 bases from J; junction bases left unmatched: 4. The CDR3 spans 16 residues. CDR3 in DNA: TGCGCCAGCAGCTTGGCCGGGACAGGGTATGGAAACACCATATATTTT. This gives the protein CASSLAGTGYGNTIYF.

The chain links TRBV27 to TRBJ1-2; the D gene is possibly TRBD1 (5 bases). The CDR3 consists of 13 residues. V was cut by 4 bases and J by 6 bases, with 12 bases left in between. CDR1 is MNHEY and CDR2 is SMNVEV in the germline V gene (reference sequence). The CDR3 reads CASSSAGRNGYTF. CDR3 DNA sequence: TGTGCCAGCAGTTCTGCAGGGAGGAATGGCTACACCTTC.

The chain carries TRBV5-6 and TRBJ1-1; maybe TRBD1 (6 bases). There are 13 residues in the CDR3. Trimming pared 2 bases from V and 11 bases from J, leaving 16 bases between. Germline V gene data show CDR1 as SGHDT and CDR2 as YYEEEE. The CDR3 DNA is TGTGCCAGCAGCTTTGTCGGGGGGCGCGGGGCTTTCTTT. Translation: CASSFVGGRGAFF.

The V call is TRBV3-1 (or the pseudogene TRBV3-2), the J call TRBJ1-4; D call uncertain. There are 15 residues in the CDR3. Trimming shortened V by 4 bases and J by 4 bases, and 13 bases separated the two germline ends. Germline CDR1 is LGHDT and CDR2 is YNNKEL (reference sequence). The CDR3 loop is CASSPSEVGNEKLFF. The CDR3 DNA is TGTGCCAGCAGCCCCTCTGAGGTTGGTAATGAAAAACTGTTTTTT.

A few counts support this clone. This chain uses TRBV5-4 with TRBJ2-3; 7 bases align to TRBD1. The germline V gene encodes CDR1 SGHNT and CDR2 YYREEE (reference sequence). The CDR3 sequence is 16 residues long. The ends lost 0 bases at V and 1 base at J; junction bases unmatched: 5. For the CDR3, the DNA is TGTGCCAGCAGCTTGGAAAGGGGGCAGCGCACAGATACGCAGTATTTT. Translated, it gives CASSLERGQRTDTQYF.

The chain employs TRBV4-1 and TRBJ1-2, with D perhaps matching TRBD1 (5 bases). With 4 bases removed from V and 5 bases from J, the gap between germline ends came to 17 bases. The V gene's germline CDR1 is MGHRA and CDR2 YSYEKL. CDR3 length: 15 amino acids. CDR3 in DNA: TGCGCCAGCAGCCGATCTTCGGTACAGGCATATGGCTACACCTTC. Residues: CASSRSSVQAYGYTF.

This clone was seen only a few times. This rearrangement joins TRBV28 to TRBJ2-7, with 13 bases that match TRBD2. CDR1 is MDHEN and CDR2 is SYDVKM in the germline V gene. With 5 bases clipped from V and 0 bases from J, the junction kept 1 base outside the gene matches. The CDR3 loop spans 15 amino acids. The DNA of the CDR3 is TGTGCCAGCAGTGGGACTAGCGGGGCCTCCTACGAGCAGTACTTC. It specifies CASSGTSGASYEQYF.

This clone was detected once. At one end, the junction sequence differs from germline, possibly due to a read error. The rearrangement joins TRBV28 to TRBJ1-5; weak D call: TRBD1 (5 bases). The germline V gene has CDR1 MDHEN and CDR2 SYDVKM. CDR3 length equals 17 residues. DNA of the CDR3: TGTGCCAGCACTTTATTACCAGGGCTCCATAGCAATCAGCCCCAGCATTTT. Translating gives CASTLLPGLHSNQPQHF.

The genes are TRBV28 and TRBJ2-5; D may be TRBD1 (6 bases). The CDR3 contains 18 residues. CDR1 is MDHEN, CDR2 SYDVKM, per germline. V lost 1 base and J lost 1, with 19 bases in between. CDR3 in amino acids: CASSLSYFGGGRQETQYF. Here the CDR3 DNA reads TGTGCCAGCAGTTTATCTTATTTTGGGGGCGGGCGCCAAGAGACCCAGTACTTC.

The sample holds one count of this clone. The V call is TRBV5-1, the J call TRBJ1-1, with D possibly matching TRBD1 (5 bases). Germline loops: CDR1 SGHRS, CDR2 YFSETQ. The CDR3 has 14 amino acids. V was clipped by 5 bases and J by 4 bases, with 15 bases between them. The CDR3 DNA is TGCGCCAGCAGGCAGGGCCCCCTGAGCACTGAAGCTTTCTTT. It specifies CASRQGPLSTEAFF.

This chain joins TRBV9 and TRBJ2-3, with 8 bases matching TRBD2. The V gene end was trimmed by 4 bases and the J gene end by 10 bases; junction bases not matched to a gene: 14. Germline CDR1 and CDR2: SGDLS and YYNGEE. The CDR3 is 15 residues long. The CDR3 nucleotides are TGTGCCAGCAGCTCGTCCGGGACTAGATACCATCCGCAGTATTTT. This sequence encodes CASSSSGTRYHPQYF.

The chain carries TRBV4-1 and TRBJ2-2; 7 nucleotides line up with TRBD2. The J segment lost 6 bases and the V segment lost 7 bases, leaving 5 bases of the junction unmatched. CDR3 length: 13 residues. Germline assignment: CDR1 MGHRA and CDR2 YSYEKL. Written as DNA, the CDR3 is TGCGCCAGCAACGGGGGGTCGGCCGGGGAGCTGTTTTTT. Encoded protein: CASNGGSAGELFF.

The gene calls are TRBV10-3 and TRBJ1-2, with D perhaps matching TRBD1 (5 bases). The CDR3 covers 16 residues. The germline V gene encodes CDR1 ENHRY and CDR2 SYGVKD. V was shortened by 0 bases and J by 4 bases, with 15 bases between the two germline ends. The CDR3: CAISESLDTAFYGYTF. As DNA, the CDR3 is TGTGCCATCAGTGAGTCCCTGGACACAGCTTTCTATGGCTACACCTTC.

The chain is built from TRBV10-3 and TRBJ1-2, with 9 bases lining up with TRBD1. Germline V gives CDR1 ENHRY, CDR2 SYGVKD. The CDR3 is 15 residues long. V shed 4 bases, J shed 4 bases, and the junction held 7 bases outside the gene matches. The CDR3: CAISGGVTGGYGYTF. CDR3 nucleotide sequence: TGTGCCATCAGTGGAGGGGTGACAGGGGGCTATGGCTACACCTTC.

The chain uses TRBV19 and TRBJ1-6, with TRBD1 identical over 8 bases. CDR3 size: 15 residues. V shed 5 bases and J 5 bases; nucleotides not matched to a gene: 5. The V gene's germline CDR1 is LNHDA and CDR2 SQIVND (reference sequence). The DNA for the CDR3 is TGTGCCAGTAGTGAAGGACAGGGAGATAATTCACCCCTCCACTTT. The encoded protein is CASSEGQGDNSPLHF.

This sequence joins TRBV7-9 and TRBJ2-5, with 9 bases fitting TRBD2. The CDR3 runs to 18 residues. The J segment lost 2 bases and the V segment lost 5 bases, leaving 15 bases of the junction unmatched. The V gene's germline CDR1 is SEHNR and CDR2 FQNEAQ (reference sequence). The CDR3: CASSPWLGASGDQETQYF. The CDR3 region has the DNA TGTGCCAGCAGCCCCTGGCTGGGGGCTAGCGGGGATCAAGAGACCCAGTACTTC.

V and J are TRBV27 and TRBJ2-1; 9 bases fit TRBD1. V shed 3 bases and J 10 bases; nucleotides not matched to a gene: 7. Germline lookup yields CDR1 MNHEY and CDR2 SMNVEV (reference sequence). This CDR3 spans 14 amino acids. CDR3 residues: CASSFGTGSWEQFF. For the CDR3, the DNA is TGTGCCAGCAGTTTTGGGACAGGGTCTTGGGAGCAGTTCTTC.

V and J are TRBV30 and TRBJ2-3; TRBD2 agrees at 13 bases. Germline lookup yields CDR1 GTSNPN and CDR2 SVGIG (reference sequence). This CDR3 has 16 residues. V shed 5 bases and J 0 bases; nucleotides not matched to a gene: 5. The CDR3: CAWGPGLAGSTDTQYF. The CDR3 region has the DNA TGTGCCTGGGGCCCGGGACTAGCGGGAAGCACAGATACGCAGTATTTT.

The V gene is TRBV28, the J gene TRBJ1-2; D is perhaps TRBD1 (6 bases). CDR3 length: 14 residues. CDR1 is MDHEN and CDR2 is SYDVKM in the germline V gene. The ends were cut back, 6 bases at V and 6 bases at J, with 17 bases in the middle. CDR3 sequence reads: CASRDSRRTDGYTF. The CDR3 DNA is TGTGCCAGCAGGGACAGCCGCCGTACTGATGGCTACACCTTC.